Detailed here is one T cell receptor (beta chain). The clone's antigen remains unknown. It has no much larger one-base neighbor in the sample; base qualities were not kept. Using the deep immunoSEQ assay, multiplex PCR amplified TCR CDR3 regions from genomic DNA. For each cell subset, the extracted genomic DNA was distributed evenly across all wells of several immunoSEQ 96-well plates, and each plate served as one replicate. For sorted subsets, 150 to 200 ng genomic DNA, equal to tens of thousands of T cell genomes, was loaded into each replicate PCR. The purified libraries were quantified using a Qubit 3.0 fluorometer, sized with a Bioanalyzer 2100, and then quantified again using the KAPA Library Quantification kit. Every immunoSEQ 96-well plate was sequenced on a separate single-read 150-cycle Illumina NextSeq 550 flow cell. The original pipeline was this. Because only junctional sequences without quality scores were contained in the immunoSEQ output, filtering matching that applied to full-length reads could not be performed. To assign V/J genes and CDR3, sequences were annotated using PyIR, a Python wrapper for IgBLAST v1.9, with IMGT germline references. Reads were removed for weak V/J assignments (E-value above 1e-6), missing CDR3, stop codons, out-of-frame junctions, or ambiguous translated residues. V3J clonotypes were defined as sequences sharing the same inferred V gene, J gene, and CDR3 amino acid sequence. The percentage overlap between two repertoires was calculated by dividing the number of shared unique clonotypes by the size of the smaller repertoire. Repertoire richness was assessed with RTK rarefaction, the Chao1 estimator, and Recon v2.1 estimates of unobserved clonotypes. OLGA was used to compute generation probabilities for all TCRbeta clonotypes that the gDNA method yielded from a few donors. TCRdb took this table from immuneACCESS and kept in-frame rearrangements with V and J called. Such tables lack part of the clones; where checked against another copy, unresolved V genes explain under half of the gap, and the rest is unexplained. V, J and clone size are those of that table, while D and trimming were read from the DNA. This sample is represented by 2 million to 2.5 million clones; around 95% of them were singletons. 0.1% to 0.15% of the sample is held by the ten biggest clonotypes.

This record belongs to a study of shared clonotypes between healthy human individuals (TCRdb year 2020). Broadly, across the study: The cohort comprised a couple of women and a few men aged 18 to 49 years. To estimate repertoire size and how much clonotypes are shared between individuals, the study performed deep sequencing of blood TCR repertoires from about five healthy adults. To increase sequencing depth and limit assay-specific biases, different laboratories used diverse techniques to prepare libraries and sequence TCR repertoires. Each donor's leukapheresis produced roughly between roughly 0.85 and 10 billion PBMCs. For each donor, three plates each were used for CD4 naive and CD4 memory, two plates were used for CD8 naive, and one plate was used for CD8 memory.

Study-wide findings and limitations: Even with the large sequencing depth, rarefaction of the sorted-subset datasets indicated that sequencing was incomplete. About 4.5% of naive CD4, 3.5% of naive CD8, about 2.1% of memory CD4, and 0.35% to 0.4% of memory CD8 clonotypes were shared across four donors. Compared with non-shared clonotypes, the clonotypes found in all four sorted-subset donors had higher generation probabilities. Sampling was restricted to blood, and TCR repertoires in tissues likely differ from the TCR repertoires found in blood. Because the study included only a small number of donors, the genetic and exposure-history diversity represented was limited. Based on pairwise subsampling, the degree of clonotype sharing among donors was expected to be affected by sequencing depth. Naive subsets generally had larger estimated clonotype richness than memory subsets.

Via the germline V gene (reference sequence), CDR1 is GTSNPN and CDR2 SVGIG. The cysteine opens and the phenylalanine closes a CDR3 of 14 amino acids. CDR3 DNA only is kept here, 42 bases in frame from base 1. Between the V and J ends, shortened by 0 bases and 6 bases respectively, the junction contains 12 bases. The donors were healthy, HIV-negative adults who had no recently reported acute infections or vaccinations. Every donor was a Caucasian adult living in Nashville, Tennessee, USA. CD4+ T cells were enriched by magnetic negative selection, after which naive cells were positively selected on CD45RA and the negative fraction was taken as the memory subset. Blood was obtained by leukapheresis, after which PBMCs were separated by Ficoll-Histopaque density gradient centrifugation and cryopreserved in liquid nitrogen vapor phase. Analytical flow cytometry was used to check the purity and quantity of each magnetically sorted T cell population. Each sorted fraction had its genomic DNA isolated and then quantified by UV absorbance on a Nanodrop 2000c.

This TCR was sampled from a man aged 18-30 years in good health. Recombination connected TRBV30 to TRBJ1-5; a tentative D call is TRBD1 (6 bases match). Material for sequencing was naive CD4+ T cells sorted from blood. Sample cell subset or site, as interpreted from the label and publication: CD45RA+ positively selected. The CDR3 protein: CAWSVGQFPQPQHF. The base sequence is TGTGCCTGGAGTGTTGGACAGTTCCCTCAGCCCCAGCATTTT.